This T cell receptor beta chain was identified during a study of beta chain features in type 1 diabetes. General study findings and limits: Individuals with type 1 diabetes displayed fewer insertions and more deletions at VDJ junctions. TCRB CDR3s from Type 1 diabetes patients were moderately but significantly shorter in all four CD4+ subsets.

TCRB transcripts that were expressed got sequenced, as all of the isolated RNA had been reverse transcribed. TCRdb's table, derived via immunoSEQ multiplex PCR, lists solely in-frame clones and lacks some. The sample yields a few hundred thousand clones, about 14% seen once. This clone has just a few counts. The antigen remains unidentified. The material sequenced was naive CD4+ T cells from blood. The sequence was obtained from a woman aged 18-29 years with type 1 diabetes.

This CDR3 reads CASRRGLVETQYF. The CDR3, as DNA: TGCGCCAGCAGGAGGGGGCTCGTGGAGACCCAGTACTTC. The V gene is TRBV5-1, the J gene TRBJ2-5; TRBD1 matches at 7 bases. In germline, CDR1 is SGHRS, CDR2 YFSETQ. Trimming at V came to 5 bases and at J to 5 bases, leaving 6 bases not matched to a gene. There are 13 residues in the CDR3.